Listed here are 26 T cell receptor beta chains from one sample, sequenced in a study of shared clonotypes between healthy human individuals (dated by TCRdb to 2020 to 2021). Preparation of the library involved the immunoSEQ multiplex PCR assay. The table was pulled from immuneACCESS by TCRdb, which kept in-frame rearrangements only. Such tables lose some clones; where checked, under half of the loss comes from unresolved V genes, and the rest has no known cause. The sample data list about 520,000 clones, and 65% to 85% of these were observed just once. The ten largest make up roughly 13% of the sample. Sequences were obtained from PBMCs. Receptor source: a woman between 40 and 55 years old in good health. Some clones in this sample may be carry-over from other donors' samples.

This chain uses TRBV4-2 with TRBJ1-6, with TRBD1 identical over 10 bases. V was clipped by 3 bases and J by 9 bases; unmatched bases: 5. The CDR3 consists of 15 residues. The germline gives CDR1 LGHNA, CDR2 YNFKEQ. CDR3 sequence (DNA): TGTGCCAGCAGCCAGGAGGGACAGGGGATTTCACCCCTCCACTTT. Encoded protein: CASSQEGQGISPLHF.

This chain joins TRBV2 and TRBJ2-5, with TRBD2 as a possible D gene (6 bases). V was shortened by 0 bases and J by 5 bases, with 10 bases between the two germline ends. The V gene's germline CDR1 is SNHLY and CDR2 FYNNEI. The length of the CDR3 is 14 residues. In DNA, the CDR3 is TGTGCCAGCAGTGAAGCGCGCGGGATGGAGACCCAGTACTTC. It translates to CASSEARGMETQYF.

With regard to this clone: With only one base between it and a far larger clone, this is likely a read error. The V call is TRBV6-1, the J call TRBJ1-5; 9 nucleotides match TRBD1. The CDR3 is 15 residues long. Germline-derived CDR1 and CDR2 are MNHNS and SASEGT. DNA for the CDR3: TGTGCCAGCGGGAGGGGACAGGGTAGCAATCAGCTCCAGCATTTT. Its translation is CASGRGQGSNQLQHF.

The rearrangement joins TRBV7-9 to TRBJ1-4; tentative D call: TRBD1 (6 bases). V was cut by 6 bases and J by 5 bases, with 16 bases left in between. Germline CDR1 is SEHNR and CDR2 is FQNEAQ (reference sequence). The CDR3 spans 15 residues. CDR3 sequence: CASRPPGGVNEKLFF. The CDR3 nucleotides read TGTGCCAGCAGACCCCCCGGGGGCGTAAATGAAAAACTGTTTTTT.

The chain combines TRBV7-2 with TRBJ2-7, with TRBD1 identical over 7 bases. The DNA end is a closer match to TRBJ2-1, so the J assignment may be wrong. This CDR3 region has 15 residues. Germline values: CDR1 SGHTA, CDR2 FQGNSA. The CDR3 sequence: CASSFGRGPRHEQFF. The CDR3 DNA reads TGTGCCAGCAGCTTCGGAAGGGGGCCTCGCCATGAGCAGTTCTTC.

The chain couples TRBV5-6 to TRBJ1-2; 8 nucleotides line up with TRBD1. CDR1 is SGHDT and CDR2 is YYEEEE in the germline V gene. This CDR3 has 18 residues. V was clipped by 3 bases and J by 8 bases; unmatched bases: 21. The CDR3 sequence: CASSYYRDRRLLGSGYTF. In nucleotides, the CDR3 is TGTGCCAGCAGCTATTACCGGGACAGGCGACTCCTAGGTTCCGGCTACACCTTC.

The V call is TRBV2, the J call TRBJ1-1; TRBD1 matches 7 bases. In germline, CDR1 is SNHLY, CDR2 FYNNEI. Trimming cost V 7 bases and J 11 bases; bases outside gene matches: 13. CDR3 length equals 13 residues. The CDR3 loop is CASKTGPRGEAFF. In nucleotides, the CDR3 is TGTGCCAGCAAGACAGGGCCCCGGGGGGAGGCTTTCTTT.

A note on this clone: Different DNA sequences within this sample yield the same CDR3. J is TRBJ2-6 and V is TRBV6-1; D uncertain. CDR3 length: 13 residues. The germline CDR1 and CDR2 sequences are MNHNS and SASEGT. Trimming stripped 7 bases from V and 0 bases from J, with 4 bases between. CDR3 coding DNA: TGTGCCAGCAACCCCTCTGGGGCCAACGTCCTGACTTTC. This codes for CASNPSGANVLTF.

CDR3: CASSQSRVEGSEQYF. The CDR3 coding sequence is TGCGCCAGCAGCCAAAGCAGGGTGGAAGGGAGCGAGCAGTACTTC. This chain joins TRBV4-3 and TRBJ2-7, with D perhaps matching TRBD1 or TRBD2 (5 bases each). V shed 2 bases and J shed 6 bases, with 17 bases lying between them. Per germline, CDR1 LGHNA and CDR2 YSLEER. This CDR3 is 15 amino acids long.

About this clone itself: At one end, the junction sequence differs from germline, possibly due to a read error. The CDR3 DNA is TGTGCCAGCGGCTTAGCGTCGGGAGCCTACGAGCAGTACTTC. It translates to CASGLASGAYEQYF. V and J are TRBV7-9 and TRBJ2-7; tentatively, D is TRBD2 (6 bases). The CDR3 has 14 amino acids. Germline CDR1 and CDR2: SEHNR and FQNEAQ (reference sequence).

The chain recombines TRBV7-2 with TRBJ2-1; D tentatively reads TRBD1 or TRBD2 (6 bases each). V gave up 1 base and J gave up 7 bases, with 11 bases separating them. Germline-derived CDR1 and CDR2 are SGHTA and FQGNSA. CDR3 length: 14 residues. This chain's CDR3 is CASSLVGGRNEQFF. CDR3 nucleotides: TGTGCCAGCAGCTTAGTTGGGGGGCGAAATGAGCAGTTCTTC.

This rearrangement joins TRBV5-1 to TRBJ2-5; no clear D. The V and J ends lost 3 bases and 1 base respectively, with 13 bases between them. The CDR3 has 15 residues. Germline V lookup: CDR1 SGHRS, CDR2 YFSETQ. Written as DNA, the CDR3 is TGCGCCAGCAGCTCCGGCGCATTCGGCCAAGAGACCCAGTACTTC. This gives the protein CASSSGAFGQETQYF.

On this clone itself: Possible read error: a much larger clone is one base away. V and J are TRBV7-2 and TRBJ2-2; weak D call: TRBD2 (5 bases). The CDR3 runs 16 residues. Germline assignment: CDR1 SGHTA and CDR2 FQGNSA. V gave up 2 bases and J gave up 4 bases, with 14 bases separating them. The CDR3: CASSLSAEAGTGELFF. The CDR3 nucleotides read TGTGCCAGCAGCTTAAGTGCGGAGGCGGGCACCGGGGAGCTGTTTTTT.

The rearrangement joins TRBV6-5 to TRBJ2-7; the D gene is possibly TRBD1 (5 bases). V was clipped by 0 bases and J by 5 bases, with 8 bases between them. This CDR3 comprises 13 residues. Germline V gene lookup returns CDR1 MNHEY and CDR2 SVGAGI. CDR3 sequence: CASSYSSRDEQYF. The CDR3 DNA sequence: TGTGCCAGCAGTTACTCGAGCAGGGACGAGCAGTACTTC.

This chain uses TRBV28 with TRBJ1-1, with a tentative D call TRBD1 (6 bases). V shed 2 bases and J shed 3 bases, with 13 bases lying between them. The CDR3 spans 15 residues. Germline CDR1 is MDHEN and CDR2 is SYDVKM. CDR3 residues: CASSLLGGRDTEAFF. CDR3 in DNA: TGTGCCAGCAGTTTACTGGGGGGCCGGGACACTGAAGCTTTCTTT.

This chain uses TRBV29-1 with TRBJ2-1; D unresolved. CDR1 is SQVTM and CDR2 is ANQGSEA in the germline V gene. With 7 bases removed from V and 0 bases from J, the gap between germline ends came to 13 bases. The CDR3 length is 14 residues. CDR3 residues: CSAKFLGSYNEQFF. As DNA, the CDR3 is TGCAGCGCTAAGTTCTTAGGCTCCTACAATGAGCAGTTCTTC.

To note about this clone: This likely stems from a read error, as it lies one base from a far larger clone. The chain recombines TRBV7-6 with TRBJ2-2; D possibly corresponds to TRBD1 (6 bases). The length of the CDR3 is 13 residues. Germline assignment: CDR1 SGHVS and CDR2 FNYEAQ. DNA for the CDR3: TGTGCCTTACTCAGGACAGAGACCGGGGAGCTGTCTTTT. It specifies CALLRTETGELSF.

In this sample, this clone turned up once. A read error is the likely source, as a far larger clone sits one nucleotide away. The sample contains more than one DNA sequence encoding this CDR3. The CDR3 loop reads CASTRGTANTEAFF. The CDR3 nucleotides are TGTGCCAGCACTCGAGGCACAGCGAACACTGAAGCTTTCTTT. The chain has TRBV7-8 and TRBJ1-1; no firm D call. Trimming shortened V by 7 bases and J by 1 base, and 13 bases separated the two germline ends. CDR1 and CDR2 (germline): SGHVS, FQNEAQ. The CDR3 has 14 residues.

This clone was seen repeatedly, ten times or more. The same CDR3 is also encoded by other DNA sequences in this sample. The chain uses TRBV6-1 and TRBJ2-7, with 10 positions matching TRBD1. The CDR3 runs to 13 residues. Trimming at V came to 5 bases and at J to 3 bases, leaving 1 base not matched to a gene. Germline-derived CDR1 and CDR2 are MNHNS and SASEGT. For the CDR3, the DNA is TGTGCCAGCAGTTGGGACAGGGGCTACGAGCAGTACTTC. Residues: CASSWDRGYEQYF.

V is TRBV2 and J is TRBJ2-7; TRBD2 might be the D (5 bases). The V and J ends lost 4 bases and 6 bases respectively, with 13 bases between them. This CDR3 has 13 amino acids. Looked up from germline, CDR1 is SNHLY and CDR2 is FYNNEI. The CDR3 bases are TGTGCCAGCAGTGGCGGTCGGGGTCTCGAGCAGTACTTC. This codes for CASSGGRGLEQYF.

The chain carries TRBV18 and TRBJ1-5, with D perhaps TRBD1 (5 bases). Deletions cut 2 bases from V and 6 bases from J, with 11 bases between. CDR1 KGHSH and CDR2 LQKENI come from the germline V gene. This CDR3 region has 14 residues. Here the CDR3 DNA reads TGTGCCAGCTCACCAGGTGACGGGGGTCAGCCCCAGCATTTT. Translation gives CASSPGDGGQPQHF.

CDR3 sequence (DNA): TGTGCCAGCAGTAAGGGCGACAGGACGGGTGAAAAACTGTTTTTT. The encoded protein is CASSKGDRTGEKLFF. The chain carries TRBV5-4 and TRBJ1-4; D is perhaps TRBD1 (6 bases). From germline, CDR1 is SGHNT and CDR2 YYREEE (reference sequence). Between the trimmed V and J ends, which lost 5 bases and 7 bases, there was a span of 18 bases. This CDR3 has 15 residues.

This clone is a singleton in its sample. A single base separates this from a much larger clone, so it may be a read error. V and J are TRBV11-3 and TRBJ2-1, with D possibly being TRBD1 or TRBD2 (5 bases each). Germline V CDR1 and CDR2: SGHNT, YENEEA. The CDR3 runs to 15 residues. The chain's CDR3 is CASSYLGTAYSEQFF. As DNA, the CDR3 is TGTGCCAGCAGCTACCTCGGGACCGCTTACAGTGAGCAGTTCTTC.

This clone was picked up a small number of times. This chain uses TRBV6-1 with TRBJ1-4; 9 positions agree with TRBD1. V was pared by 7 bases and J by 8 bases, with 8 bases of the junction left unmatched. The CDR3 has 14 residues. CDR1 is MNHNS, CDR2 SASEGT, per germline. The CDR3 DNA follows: TGTGCCAGCACCGGGACAGGGCTTTGGGAAAAACTGTTTTTT. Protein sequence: CASTGTGLWEKLFF.

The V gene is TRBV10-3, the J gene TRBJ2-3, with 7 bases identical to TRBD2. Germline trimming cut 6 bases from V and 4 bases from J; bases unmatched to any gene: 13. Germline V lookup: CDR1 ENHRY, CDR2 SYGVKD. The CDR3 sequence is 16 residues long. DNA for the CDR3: TGTGCCATCAGGTCCCGGGGCGGGAGTGGGCCAGATACGCAGTATTTT. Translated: CAIRSRGGSGPDTQYF.

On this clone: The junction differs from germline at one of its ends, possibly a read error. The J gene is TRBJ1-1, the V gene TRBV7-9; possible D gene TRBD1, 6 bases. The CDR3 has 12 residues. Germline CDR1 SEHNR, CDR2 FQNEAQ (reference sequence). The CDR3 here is CASSLDRADAFF. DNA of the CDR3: TGTGCCAGCAGCTTAGACAGGGCTGATGCTTTCTTT. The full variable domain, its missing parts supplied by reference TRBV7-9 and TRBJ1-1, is DTGVSQNPRHKITKRGQNVTFRCDPISEHNRLYWYRQTLGQGPEFLTYFQNEAQLEKSRLLSDRFSAERPKGSFSTLEIQRTEQGDSAMYLCASSLDRADAFFGQGTRLTVV.